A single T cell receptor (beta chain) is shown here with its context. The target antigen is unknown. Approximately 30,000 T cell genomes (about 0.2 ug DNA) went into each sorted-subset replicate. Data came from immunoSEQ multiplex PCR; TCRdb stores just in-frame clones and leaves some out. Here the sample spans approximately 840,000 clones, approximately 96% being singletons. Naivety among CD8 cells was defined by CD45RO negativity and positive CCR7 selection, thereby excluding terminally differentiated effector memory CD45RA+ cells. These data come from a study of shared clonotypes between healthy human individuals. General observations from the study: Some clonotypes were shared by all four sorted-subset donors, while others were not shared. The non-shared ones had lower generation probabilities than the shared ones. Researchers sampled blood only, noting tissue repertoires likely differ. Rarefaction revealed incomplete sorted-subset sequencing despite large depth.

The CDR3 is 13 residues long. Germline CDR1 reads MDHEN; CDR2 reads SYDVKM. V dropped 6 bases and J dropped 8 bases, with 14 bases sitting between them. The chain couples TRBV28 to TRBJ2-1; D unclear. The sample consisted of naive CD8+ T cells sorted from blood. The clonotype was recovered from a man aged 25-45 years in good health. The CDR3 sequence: CASSHLLVDEQFF. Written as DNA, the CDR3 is TGTGCCAGCAGCCATCTCTTGGTGGATGAGCAGTTCTTC.